This entry describes one T cell receptor (beta chain). The data derive from a study of blood T cell repertoires in COVID-19. About the study: Samples of COVID-19 (acute and convalescent) were obtained from the United States, Italy and Spain. T cells, B-cell-depleted T cells, or PBMCs provided the cDNA or gDNA that served as material.

The cohort comprised adults aged about 18 to 100 years residing in approximately 25 US areas. Contact with a PCR-confirmed or clinician-diagnosed COVID-19 case occurred within 2 weeks of entry. The protocol was immunoSEQ multiplex PCR, while the TCRdb copy is restricted to in-frame clones and leaves out a portion. The table records about 270,000 clones, 91% of them present only once. Germline-derived CDR1 and CDR2 are MDHEN and SYDVKM. Trimming cost V 6 bases and J 5 bases; bases outside gene matches: 5. The CDR3 runs 14 residues. The material sequenced was PBMCs or T cells enriched from blood (not recorded which). This chain links TRBV28 with TRBJ2-1; TRBD1 aligns across 9 bases. The clonotype originates from a middle-aged man who had been exposed to COVID-19. CDR3 sequence: CASRRQGGHNEQFF. For the CDR3, the DNA is TGTGCCAGCAGGAGACAGGGGGGCCACAATGAGCAGTTCTTC.